A selection of T cell receptor beta chains follows, all from one sample in a study of post-analysis software for immune sequencing data. TCRdb re-called the PCR reads through MiXCR, storing one row per CDR3 protein. The sample lists about 210,000 distinct CDR3 sequences, 25% to 35% occurring once. Sequenced: blood. The receptors were sampled from a girl aged 2-17 years with multiple sclerosis. CDR3s include the opening cysteine and the closing phenylalanine or tryptophan. A D gene is named only where the DNA matches it firmly. Some rows have no size entry. The others give once, few or many, or a class for an expanded clone.

v_gene	j_gene	abundance	d_gene	CDR3aa	CDR3nt
TRBV7-2	TRBJ1-2	many	NA	CASSRTRTGGYTF	TGTGCCAGCAGCCGGACGAGAACGGGAGGCTACACCTTC
TRBV5-6	TRBJ2-7	NA	NA	CASAQGNEQYF	TGTGCCAGCGCCCAGGGTAATGAGCAGTACTTC
TRBV20-1	TRBJ2-5	many	NA	CSARRSGNKETQYF	TGCAGTGCTAGGAGAAGCGGAAACAAAGAGACCCAGTACTTC
TRBV12-3/TRBV12-4	TRBJ1-6	NA	TRBD1	CASSPIPGQGRNSPLHF	TGTGCCAGCAGTCCTATTCCGGGACAGGGAAGAAATTCACCCCTCCACTTT
TRBV7-9	TRBJ2-3	NA	NA	CASSRGPDTQYF	TGTGCCAGCAGCCGCGGGCCGGATACGCAGTATTTT
TRBV12-3/TRBV12-4	TRBJ2-5	few	TRBD1	CASGTRGRLAEETQYF	TGTGCCAGCGGCACCAGGGGGCGGTTAGCCGAAGAGACCCAGTACTTC
TRBV7-2	TRBJ2-5	NA	TRBD2	CASSLRASGVREAQYF	TGTGCCAGCAGCCTGCGGGCGAGCGGGGTTAGGGAGGCCCAGTACTTC
TRBV14	TRBJ1-1	few	NA	CASSQNQGILTEAFF	TGTGCCAGCAGCCAGAACCAGGGGATCCTAACTGAAGCTTTCTTT
TRBV2	TRBJ1-1	NA	NA	CASNPQGRAFF	TGTGCCAGCAACCCTCAGGGACGGGCTTTCTTT
TRBV29-1	TRBJ2-5	many	NA	CSVARGETQYF	TGCAGCGTTGCTAGGGGAGAGACCCAGTACTTC
TRBV11-1	TRBJ2-1	many	TRBD2	CASSWDPGLALNEQFF	TGTGCCAGCAGCTGGGATCCGGGACTAGCTCTGAATGAGCAGTTCTTC
TRBV7-2	TRBJ2-1	NA	NA	CASSSLASYNEQFF	TGTGCCAGCAGCTCGCTAGCGTCCTACAATGAGCAGTTCTTC
TRBV29-1	TRBJ1-5	few	NA	CSVKGEGNQPQHF	TGCAGCGTGAAAGGGGAAGGCAATCAGCCCCAGCATTTT
TRBV7-9	TRBJ2-1	many	NA	CASSLEPAGEQFF	TGTGCCAGCAGCTTAGAACCAGCCGGGGAGCAGTTCTTC